The clone carrying this TCR beta chain was counted at least ten times. Its antigen is unknown. The data were obtained in a study of T cells after yellow fever vaccination. Study information: The fractions with low cell numbers were processed using SMART-Seq v4 Ultra Low Input. Notes on the study in general: Peak timing came faster in the weaker secondary response, day 5 versus 15. Reappearance after the booster was seen for most primary-vaccination clones, at around 95% CD4 and 88% CD8.

5'RACE template switching added a universal primer site and UMIs to TCR cDNA. TCRdb used MiXCR to reprocess the 5' RACE reads, holding one entry per CDR3 protein. The sample holds fewer than 400,000 distinct CDR3 sequences, roughly 6.2% seen once. This CDR3 has 16 amino acids. CDR1 and CDR2 (germline): SGHTA, FQGNSA. Trimming took 4 bases from V and 0 from J; bases not matched to a gene: 6. The TCR was taken from a man aged 25-40 years who received the YFV17D yellow fever vaccine. This chain connects TRBV7-2 to TRBJ2-3; TRBD1 matches 8 bases. The source material was PBMCs, sampled 5 days after the yellow fever booster vaccination. CDR3 nucleotides: TGTGCCAGCAGCTCCCGACAGGGGTCTAGCACAGATACGCAGTATTTT. Amino acids: CASSSRQGSSTDTQYF.